A single sample gave rise to the 4 T cell receptor beta chains below, sequenced in a study of blood T cell repertoires in COVID-19. The table came from immunoSEQ multiplex PCR; TCRdb's copy has only in-frame clones and leaves some out. The sample lists about 190,000 clones, about four fifths seen once, with about 3.5% in the top ten. Sequenced sample: PBMCs or T cells enriched from blood (not recorded which). The receptors shown here come from a woman in her twenties or thirties who had recovered from COVID-19.

The V gene is TRBV19, the J gene TRBJ1-5, with TRBD1 identical over 9 bases. Per germline, CDR1 LNHDA and CDR2 SQIVND (reference sequence). Germline trimming cut 4 bases from V and 6 bases from J; bases unmatched to any gene: 10. The CDR3 is made up of 16 amino acids. CDR3 loop: CASSSLGDRVSQPQHF. Here the CDR3 DNA reads TGTGCCAGTAGTAGCCTGGGGGACAGGGTGAGTCAGCCCCAGCATTTT.

The V gene is TRBV25-1, the J gene TRBJ2-1; maybe TRBD2 (6 bases). The V and J ends lost 4 bases and 7 bases respectively, with 11 bases between them. The germline gives CDR1 MGHDK, CDR2 SYGVNS. The CDR3 is made up of 13 amino acids. DNA of the CDR3: TGTGCCAGCAGTGCGGGAGTTAAGAATGAGCAGTTCTTC. Protein: CASSAGVKNEQFF.

The chain is built from TRBV7-9 and TRBJ2-7; the match to TRBD2 covers 12 bases. The CDR3 has 15 residues. The germline CDR1 and CDR2 sequences are SEHNR and FQNEAQ (reference sequence). J was trimmed by 1 base and V by 6 bases; bases with no gene match: 4. CDR3 DNA: TGTGCCAGCAGTTCGACTAGCGGGAGATCCTACGAGCAGTACTTC. It yields the protein CASSSTSGRSYEQYF.

V usage is TRBV11-2 and J usage is TRBJ2-3; 10 positions agree with TRBD1. This CDR3 region has 15 residues. Looked up from germline, CDR1 is SGHAT and CDR2 is FQNNGV. J gave up 3 bases and V 5 bases, and 5 bases lay outside the gene matches. CDR3: CASSPRTGGTDTQYF. CDR3 nucleotides: TGTGCCAGCAGCCCGCGGACAGGGGGTACAGATACGCAGTATTTT.